Listed here are 16 T cell receptor beta chains from one sample, sequenced in a study of identical twins. MiXCR, run by TCRdb on the 5' RACE reads, gives a single entry per CDR3 protein. The table records approximately 280,000 distinct CDR3 sequences, roughly 8.6% of them present only once. This sample also belongs to another study, concerning yellow fever vaccine responses in identical twins.

The sample comprised memory (CD45RO+) T cells sorted from blood. These receptors originate from a woman aged 18 to 35 in good health.

This chain joins TRBV6-5 and TRBJ2-6; D is possibly TRBD1 or TRBD2 (5 bases each). The CDR3 contains 19 residues. Germline CDR1 and CDR2: MNHEY and SVGAGI. With 2 bases removed from V and 1 base from J, the gap between germline ends came to 18 bases. This chain's CDR3 is CASSYGGGPGYSGANVLTF. For the CDR3, the DNA is TGTGCCAGCAGTTACGGTGGGGGACCCGGTTATTCTGGGGCCAACGTCCTGACTTTC.

This clonotype showed up just a few times. The rearrangement links TRBV5-1 to TRBJ2-3; 7 bases match TRBD2. Germline loops: CDR1 SGHRS, CDR2 YFSETQ. V lost 1 base, J lost 2 bases, and 10 bases stayed unmatched. The CDR3 consists of 17 residues. This chain's CDR3 is CASSLNPYGRSTDTQYF. The CDR3 DNA reads TGCGCCAGCAGCTTGAACCCTTACGGGAGGTCCACAGATACGCAGTATTTT.

The chain recombines TRBV7-2 with TRBJ2-1, with 11 bases fitting TRBD2. CDR3 length equals 16 residues. J lost 7 bases, V lost 2 bases, and 7 bases had no gene match. Per germline, CDR1 SGHTA and CDR2 FQGNSA. The chain's CDR3 is CASSLSSGGVFNEQFF. CDR3 in DNA: TGTGCCAGCAGCTTAAGTAGCGGGGGGGTCTTTAATGAGCAGTTCTTC.

This rearrangement joins TRBV5-6 to TRBJ1-6; D may be TRBD1 (5 bases). The CDR3 totals 18 residues. CDR1 and CDR2 (germline): SGHDT, YYEEEE. Trimming shortened V by 1 base and J by 1 base, and 15 bases separated the two germline ends. The CDR3 loop reads CASSLNTRVASYNSPLHF. CDR3 sequence (DNA): TGTGCCAGCAGCTTGAACACCAGGGTGGCTTCCTATAATTCACCCCTCCACTTT. Full variable domain (rest looked up from reference TRBV5-6 and TRBJ1-6): DAGVTQSPTHLIKTRGQQVTLRCSPKSGHDTVSWYQQALGQGPQFIFQYYEEEERQRGNFPDRFSGHQFPNYSSELNVNALLLGDSALYLCASSLNTRVASYNSPLHFGNGTRLTVT.

This clonotype was recorded a few times. The chain uses TRBV20-1 and TRBJ1-1, with D possibly TRBD1 on 6 matching bases. The V end was cut by 4 bases, the J end by 0 bases, with 15 bases between. This CDR3 is 15 amino acids long. Germline lookup yields CDR1 DFQATT and CDR2 SNEGSKA (reference sequence). In DNA form, the CDR3 reads TGCAGTGCTACCCACAGGGCACTGATGAACACTGAAGCTTTCTTT. It yields the protein CSATHRALMNTEAFF.

The genes are TRBV5-1 and TRBJ1-1, with a tentative D call TRBD1 (6 bases). Trimming stripped 4 bases from V and 11 bases from J, with 15 bases between. The CDR3 is 12 residues long. In germline, CDR1 is SGHRS, CDR2 YFSETQ. CDR3 region: CASSRRGGRAFF. The CDR3 DNA reads as TGCGCCAGCAGCCGCCGTGGGGGGCGTGCTTTCTTT.

The chain links TRBV15 to TRBJ2-3; no firm D call. The CDR3 extends over 15 amino acids. Trimming stripped 0 bases from V and 2 bases from J, with 9 bases between. Germline lookup yields CDR1 LNHNV and CDR2 YYDKDF (reference sequence). DNA for the CDR3: TGTGCCACCAGCAGAGAGGTCTATTTCACAGATACGCAGTATTTT. Protein product: CATSREVYFTDTQYF.

This clonotype was observed many times. This chain connects TRBV28 to TRBJ2-1, with TRBD2 matching over 15 bases. J lost 0 bases, V lost 6 bases, and 9 bases had no gene match. There are 19 residues in the CDR3. Germline assignment: CDR1 MDHEN and CDR2 SYDVKM. The CDR3 DNA reads TGTGCCAGCAGACATGGACTAGCGGGGGGGCCCCGCTCCTACAATGAGCAGTTCTTC. This gives the protein CASRHGLAGGPRSYNEQFF.

This clonotype was observed a handful of times. V usage is TRBV11-2 and J usage is TRBJ1-2; 7 bases are shared with TRBD1. Germline V gene lookup returns CDR1 SGHAT and CDR2 FQNNGV. The junction had 6 bases not matched to a gene; V was cut back by 3 bases and J by 2 bases. The CDR3 covers 15 residues. The chain's CDR3 is CASSLTRQGNYGYTF. CDR3 coding DNA: TGTGCCAGCAGCTTGACGAGACAGGGAAACTATGGCTACACCTTC.

CDR3 nucleotides: TGTGCCAGCAGCTTAGAGGGTCTGGCAGGCGTTAATGAAAAACTGTTTTTT. Protein product: CASSLEGLAGVNEKLFF. The rearrangement links TRBV11-2 to TRBJ1-4; no clear D. The V end lost 0 bases, the J end lost 4 bases, and 15 bases lay between the germline ends. CDR3 length: 17 residues. Germline V gene lookup returns CDR1 SGHAT and CDR2 FQNNGV.

This clonotype was detected many times. The genes are TRBV27 and TRBJ2-1; D is perhaps TRBD2 (5 bases). CDR1 MNHEY and CDR2 SMNVEV come from the germline V gene (reference sequence). The V gene lost 7 bases and the J gene lost 0 bases, with 10 bases spanning the gap. The CDR3 length is 14 residues. Here the CDR3 reads CASTRRDSYNEQFF. The CDR3 DNA follows: TGTGCCAGCACCCGCCGGGACTCCTACAATGAGCAGTTCTTC.

The sample holds a few counts of this clonotype. The V and J genes are TRBV6-1 and TRBJ2-7, with D perhaps matching TRBD1 or TRBD2 (5 bases each). This CDR3 spans 14 amino acids. Germline loops: CDR1 MNHNS, CDR2 SASEGT. Trimming left V 7 bases short and J 0 bases short, with 13 bases between. The CDR3 sequence: CASKVGASSYEQYV. The DNA of the CDR3 is TGTGCCAGCAAGGTCGGGGCAAGCTCCTACGAGCAGTACGTC.

This chain connects TRBV6-1 to TRBJ2-5; the D gene is possibly TRBD2 (6 bases). V lost 6 bases and J 6 bases, leaving 23 bases between the germline ends. CDR3 length: 16 residues. Germline-derived CDR1 and CDR2 are MNHNS and SASEGT. CDR3 in amino acids: CASSDPGGIPGKTQYF. CDR3 nucleotides: TGTGCCAGCAGCGACCCTGGCGGGATTCCGGGGAAGACCCAGTACTTC.

This chain uses TRBV3-1 with TRBJ2-1; 10 bases line up with TRBD2. Germline values: CDR1 LGHDT, CDR2 YNNKEL (reference sequence). This CDR3 is 17 amino acids long. V lost 0 bases to trimming and J lost 10 bases; unmatched junction nucleotides: 12. The CDR3 here is CASSQDLGLAAPREQFF. The CDR3 nucleotides are TGTGCCAGCAGCCAAGATCTCGGACTAGCGGCCCCCCGGGAGCAGTTCTTC.

The gene calls are TRBV12-5 and TRBJ2-1, with 16 bases identical to TRBD2. The V gene end was trimmed by 5 bases and the J gene end by 7 bases; junction bases not matched to a gene: 8. Germline values: CDR1 LGHNT, CDR2 FRNRAP. The CDR3 has 17 residues. The CDR3 DNA is TGTGCTAGTGGTCCCCGGGGACTAGCGGGAGGGATTAATGAGCAGTTCTTC. Residues: CASGPRGLAGGINEQFF.

This clonotype was counted ten times or more. The CDR3 nucleotides read TGTGCCAGCAGAAACTCGGGGTCTAATTCACCCCTCCACTTT. Translation gives CASRNSGSNSPLHF. This chain connects TRBV28 to TRBJ1-6; unclear D gene. Trimming pared 6 bases from V and 6 bases from J, leaving 12 bases between. Germline V gene data show CDR1 as MDHEN and CDR2 as SYDVKM. CDR3 size: 14 residues.